What follows is one T cell receptor (beta chain) and its context. Its antigen is unidentified. This specimen belongs to a study of T cell responses to AZD1222 COVID-19 vaccine. V was clipped by 3 bases and J by 2 bases, with 14 bases between them. This CDR3 spans 15 amino acids. The germline CDR1 and CDR2 sequences are ENHRY and SYGVKD. Method: immunoSEQ multiplex PCR; TCRdb's copy keeps in-frame clones and lacks some. Among 150,000 or so clones, about 88% were seen once, and the ten largest hold 3% to 3.5%. Study outcomes and limitations: A mostly white British donor set with more females was recruited, and clonal diversity was possibly underestimated.

The receptor comes from an adult in good health. Sequences were derived from peripheral blood, sampled on day 0 of AZD1222 vaccination. The V call is TRBV10-3, the J call TRBJ2-7; D is possibly TRBD1 (6 bases). The DNA for the CDR3 is TGTGCCATCAGTGAAATAGAGAGGGGGACCTACGAGCAGTACTTC. Translating gives CAISEIERGTYEQYF.